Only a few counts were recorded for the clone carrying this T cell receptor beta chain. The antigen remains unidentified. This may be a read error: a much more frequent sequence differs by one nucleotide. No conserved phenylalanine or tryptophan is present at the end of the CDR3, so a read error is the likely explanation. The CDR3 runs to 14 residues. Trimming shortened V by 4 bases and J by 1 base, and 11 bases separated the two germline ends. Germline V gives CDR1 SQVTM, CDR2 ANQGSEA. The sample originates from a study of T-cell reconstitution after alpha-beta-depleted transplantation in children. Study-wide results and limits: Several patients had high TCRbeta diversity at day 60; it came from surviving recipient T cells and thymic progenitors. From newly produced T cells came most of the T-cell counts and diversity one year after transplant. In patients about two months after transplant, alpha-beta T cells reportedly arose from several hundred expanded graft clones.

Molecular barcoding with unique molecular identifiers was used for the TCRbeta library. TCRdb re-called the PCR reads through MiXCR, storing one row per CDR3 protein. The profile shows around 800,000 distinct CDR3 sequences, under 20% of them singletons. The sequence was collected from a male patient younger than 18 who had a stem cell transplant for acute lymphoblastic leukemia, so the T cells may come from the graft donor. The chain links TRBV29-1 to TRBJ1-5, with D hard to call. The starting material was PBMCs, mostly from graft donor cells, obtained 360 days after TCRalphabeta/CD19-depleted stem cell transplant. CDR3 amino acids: CSVGFGPSNQPQHC. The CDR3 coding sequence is TGCAGCGTTGGATTCGGCCCGAGCAATCAGCCCCAGCATTGT.